What follows are 22 T cell receptor beta chains derived from one specimen sequenced in a study of Ad26.COV2.S vaccination and SARS-CoV-2 variants. Profiled with immunoSEQ multiplex PCR; TCRdb holds only in-frame clones, not every one. The table records around 250,000 clones, about 90% of them present only once. Treatment in this sample: 19 received Ad26.COV2.S at low or high dose, single or two shots; 5 received placebo; per-sample allocation not given. Samples were taken on day 63 after the first vaccine or placebo injection. Sample: peripheral blood, taken in a trial of Ad26.COV2.S vaccine versus placebo. The receptors originated from a person aged 18 to 59 who received the Ad26.COV2.S COVID-19 vaccine or a placebo.

V usage is TRBV19 and J usage is TRBJ2-5; possible D gene TRBD1, 6 bases. V was shortened by 3 bases and J by 2 bases, with 16 bases between the two germline ends. Germline V CDR1 and CDR2: LNHDA, SQIVND (reference sequence). The CDR3 totals 16 residues. CDR3 amino acids: CASSIQSTGWQETQYF. CDR3 coding DNA: TGTGCCAGTAGTATTCAATCTACAGGGTGGCAAGAGACCCAGTACTTC. Drawing the rest from reference TRBV19 and TRBJ2-5, the complete variable domain is DGGITQSPKYLFRKEGQNVTLSCEQNLNHDAMYWYRQDPGQGLRLIYYSQIVNDFQKGDIAEGYSVSREKKESFPLTVTSAQKNPTAFYLCASSIQSTGWQETQYFGPGTRLLVL.

The CDR3 loop reads CASSYEGRETQYF. Written as DNA, the CDR3 is TGTGCCAGCAGTTACGAGGGGCGAGAGACCCAGTACTTC. The rearrangement uses TRBV6-2 or TRBV6-3 and TRBJ2-5; tentatively, D is TRBD1 or TRBD2 (5 bases each). The V and J ends lost 2 bases and 4 bases respectively, with 8 bases between them. The CDR3 extends over 13 amino acids. CDR1 is MNHEY and CDR2 is SVGEGT in the germline V gene.

In the case of this clone: The same CDR3 can be traced to other DNA sequences in this sample. The V gene is TRBV5-1, the J gene TRBJ1-1; D unresolved. This CDR3 spans 13 amino acids. V was shortened by 1 base and J by 4 bases, with 8 bases between the two germline ends. Germline CDR1 reads SGHRS; CDR2 reads YFSETQ. The CDR3 loop is CASSLLGSTEAFF. The CDR3 DNA is TGCGCCAGCAGCTTGTTAGGGTCCACTGAAGCTTTCTTT.

This CDR3 reads CASSPPGDRNGYTF. The CDR3 DNA is TGTGCCAGCTCACCACCGGGGGACAGGAATGGCTACACCTTC. The chain couples TRBV18 to TRBJ1-2; 8 bases line up with TRBD1. From germline, CDR1 is KGHSH and CDR2 LQKENI. The CDR3 has 14 amino acids. Losses at the gene ends were 0 bases for V and 6 bases for J; bases not matched to a gene: 3.

The chain has TRBV6-5 and TRBJ2-6, with 7 nucleotides matching TRBD1. The CDR3 length is 15 residues. Germline V gene lookup returns CDR1 MNHEY and CDR2 SVGAGI. V shed 6 bases and J 0 bases; nucleotides not matched to a gene: 2. The CDR3 coding sequence is TGTGCCAGCAGACGACAGGGCTCTGGGGCCAACGTCCTGACTTTC. Translated: CASRRQGSGANVLTF.

The chain employs TRBV18 and TRBJ1-5; the D gene is possibly TRBD1 (6 bases). V lost 6 bases and J lost 2, with 11 bases in between. The CDR3 loop spans 14 amino acids. The germline CDR1 and CDR2 sequences are KGHSH and LQKENI. This CDR3 is CASSQGGGNQPQHF. The CDR3 bases are TGTGCCAGCTCCCAAGGGGGAGGCAATCAGCCCCAGCATTTT.

This rearrangement joins TRBV27 to TRBJ2-7; 7 bases line up with TRBD1. Germline lookup yields CDR1 MNHEY and CDR2 SMNVEV (reference sequence). J was trimmed by 5 bases and V by 5 bases; bases with no gene match: 9. The CDR3 spans 14 residues. CDR3: CASSQDRNPNEQYF. The CDR3 DNA follows: TGTGCCAGCAGTCAGGACAGGAACCCCAACGAGCAGTACTTC.

The gene calls are TRBV28 and TRBJ1-2; D remains unclear. Trimming left V 6 bases short and J 5 bases short, with 13 bases between. The CDR3 is 13 residues long. Per germline, CDR1 MDHEN and CDR2 SYDVKM. DNA for the CDR3: TGTGCCAGCAGCTCCGGACGGGTATATGGCTACACCTTC. This translates into CASSSGRVYGYTF.

The chain links TRBV7-9 to TRBJ2-7; D gene unclear. The germline V gene encodes CDR1 SEHNR and CDR2 FQNEAQ (reference sequence). This CDR3 spans 11 amino acids. Trimming pared 7 bases from V and 2 bases from J, leaving 6 bases between. This CDR3 reads CASTSAYEQYF. The CDR3 nucleotides read TGTGCCAGCACCTCAGCCTACGAGCAGTACTTC.

V usage is TRBV12-5 and J usage is TRBJ2-7, with no clear D. The germline gives CDR1 LGHNT, CDR2 FRNRAP. This CDR3 has 14 amino acids. The V and J ends lost 2 bases and 4 bases respectively, with 12 bases between them. This CDR3 reads CASGLSRVRYEQYF. CDR3 sequence (DNA): TGTGCTAGTGGTTTGAGTAGGGTTCGGTACGAGCAGTACTTC.

This chain joins TRBV6-5 and TRBJ2-1; D unclear. The V end lost 8 bases, the J end lost 5 bases, and 16 bases lay between the germline ends. The CDR3 extends over 14 amino acids. Per germline, CDR1 MNHEY and CDR2 SVGAGI. For the CDR3, the DNA is TGTGCCAGCCTAGGAGAATCCCCGAACAATGAGCAGTTCTTC. Protein: CASLGESPNNEQFF.

This chain connects TRBV10-3 to TRBJ2-2; maybe TRBD2 (6 bases). From germline, CDR1 is ENHRY and CDR2 SYGVKD. Trimming cost V 6 bases and J 4 bases, with 18 bases left between them. This CDR3 spans 16 amino acids. CDR3 protein: CAISILGGAGTGELFF. In nucleotides, the CDR3 is TGTGCCATCAGCATCCTAGGAGGGGCGGGCACCGGGGAGCTGTTTTTT.

This clone was found once. The chain carries TRBV5-6 and TRBJ1-5; no reliable D call. This CDR3 spans 16 amino acids. Germline CDR1 and CDR2: SGHDT and YYEEEE. V lost 0 bases and J 2 bases, leaving 12 bases between the germline ends. The CDR3: CASSLGGRERNQPQHF. The CDR3 bases are TGTGCCAGCAGCTTGGGAGGGCGGGAGCGCAATCAGCCCCAGCATTTT.

A single count supports this clone. The chain employs TRBV2 and TRBJ2-2, with D unclear. The V end lost 2 bases, the J end lost 0 bases, and 16 bases lay between the germline ends. The CDR3 covers 18 residues. Germline assignment: CDR1 SNHLY and CDR2 FYNNEI. This CDR3 reads CASSERASGGSNTGELFF. In DNA, the CDR3 is TGTGCCAGCAGTGAAAGGGCATCCGGTGGCTCGAACACCGGGGAGCTGTTTTTT.

The gene calls are TRBV5-5 and TRBJ2-5; tentatively, D is TRBD1 (6 bases). The germline gives CDR1 SGHKS, CDR2 YYEKEE (reference sequence). This CDR3 has 14 residues. V was shortened by 4 bases and J by 4 bases, with 14 bases between the two germline ends. This CDR3 reads CASSRDIILETQYF. CDR3 DNA: TGTGCCAGCAGCCGGGACATCATATTAGAGACCCAGTACTTC.

The chain is built from TRBV19 and TRBJ2-3; D possibly corresponds to TRBD1 (6 bases). V was shortened by 4 bases and J by 5 bases, with 16 bases between the two germline ends. CDR1 is LNHDA, CDR2 SQIVND, per germline (reference sequence). The CDR3 spans 15 residues. The CDR3: CASSKRQVEKDTQYF. In DNA form, the CDR3 reads TGTGCCAGTAGTAAGCGACAGGTAGAGAAAGATACGCAGTATTTT.

Here the CDR3 reads CASSQNSGPGQFF. The CDR3 region has the DNA TGTGCCAGCAGCCAGAATAGCGGCCCGGGGCAGTTCTTC. This sequence joins TRBV11-2 and TRBJ2-1; tentative D call: TRBD2 (6 bases). The CDR3 is 13 amino acids. Germline lookup yields CDR1 SGHAT and CDR2 FQNNGV. V was shortened by 5 bases and J by 12 bases, with 17 bases between the two germline ends.

This rearrangement joins TRBV7-9 to TRBJ1-1; D gene ambiguous. Germline V lookup: CDR1 SEHNR, CDR2 FQNEAQ (reference sequence). Trimming shortened V by 5 bases and J by 1 base, and 11 bases separated the two germline ends. The length of the CDR3 is 14 residues. For the CDR3, the DNA is TGTGCCAGCAGCAACCGGGCAGGGAACACTGAAGCTTTCTTT. Its protein product is CASSNRAGNTEAFF.

This rearrangement joins TRBV10-1 to TRBJ2-2; 10 bases are a match to TRBD2. V lost 5 bases to trimming and J lost 0 bases; unmatched junction nucleotides: 6. The CDR3 is 17 residues long. CDR1 WNHNN and CDR2 SYGVQD come from the germline V gene (reference sequence). The CDR3 sequence is CASSLTSGAANTGELFF. CDR3 DNA sequence: TGCGCCAGCAGTCTTACTAGCGGGGCTGCGAACACCGGGGAGCTGTTTTTT.

This clone was found a few times. CDR3 protein: CASSLFQGLSFSNEQFF. The CDR3 DNA reads TGCGCCAGCAGCTTGTTTCAAGGCCTGTCTTTCTCCAATGAGCAGTTCTTC. The gene calls are TRBV5-1 and TRBJ2-1, with unresolved D. The CDR3 is 17 amino acids. Per the germline V gene, CDR1 is SGHRS and CDR2 is YFSETQ. Trimming removed 1 base at V and 6 bases at J, with 20 bases between.

V is TRBV5-1 and J is TRBJ2-2, with a weak D call TRBD1 (7 bases). This CDR3 is built from 14 residues. V was shortened by 5 bases and J by 2 bases, with 10 bases between the two germline ends. The germline V gene encodes CDR1 SGHRS and CDR2 YFSETQ. CDR3 bases: TGCGCCAGCAGTGGAGGGGGCAACACCGGGGAGCTGTTTTTT. Protein product: CASSGGGNTGELFF.

This rearrangement joins TRBV5-6 to TRBJ1-1; D is undetermined. CDR3 length equals 12 residues. V was cut by 4 bases and J by 1 base, with 5 bases left in between. In germline, CDR1 is SGHDT, CDR2 YYEEEE. CDR3 in DNA: TGTGCCAGCAGCCACGGGAACACTGAAGCTTTCTTT. Residues: CASSHGNTEAFF.